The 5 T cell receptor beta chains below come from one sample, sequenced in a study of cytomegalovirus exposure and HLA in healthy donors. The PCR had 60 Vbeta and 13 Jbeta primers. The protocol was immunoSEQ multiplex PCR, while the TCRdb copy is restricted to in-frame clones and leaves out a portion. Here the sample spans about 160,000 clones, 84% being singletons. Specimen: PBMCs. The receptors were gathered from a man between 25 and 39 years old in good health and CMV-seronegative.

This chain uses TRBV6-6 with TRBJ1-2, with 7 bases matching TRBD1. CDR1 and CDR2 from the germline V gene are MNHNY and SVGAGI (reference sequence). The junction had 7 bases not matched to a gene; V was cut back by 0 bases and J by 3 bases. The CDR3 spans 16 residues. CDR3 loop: CASSYSSTGSDYGYTF. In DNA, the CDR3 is TGTGCCAGCAGTTACTCTTCGACAGGGAGCGACTATGGCTACACCTTC.

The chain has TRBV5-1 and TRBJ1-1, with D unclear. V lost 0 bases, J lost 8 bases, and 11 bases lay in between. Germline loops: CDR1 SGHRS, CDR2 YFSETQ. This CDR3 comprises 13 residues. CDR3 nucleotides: TGCGCCAGCAGCTTGGAGGTAGCTAAGGAAGCTTTCTTT. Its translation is CASSLEVAKEAFF.

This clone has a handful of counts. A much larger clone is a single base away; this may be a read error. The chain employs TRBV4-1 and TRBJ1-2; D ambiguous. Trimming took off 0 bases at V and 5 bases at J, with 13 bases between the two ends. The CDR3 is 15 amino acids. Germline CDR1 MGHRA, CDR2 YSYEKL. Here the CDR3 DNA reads TGCGCCAGCAGCCAAGAGCGGGCCGGGGAGTATGGCTACACCTTC. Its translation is CASSQERAGEYGYTF.

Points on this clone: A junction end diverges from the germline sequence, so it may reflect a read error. CDR3 sequence (DNA): TGTGCCAGCAGTTACCAGAACGCTGAAGCTTTCTTT. Protein sequence: CASSYQNAEAFF. This rearrangement joins TRBV6-6 to TRBJ1-1, with D hard to call. There are 12 residues in the CDR3. Looked up from germline, CDR1 is MNHNY and CDR2 is SVGAGI (reference sequence).

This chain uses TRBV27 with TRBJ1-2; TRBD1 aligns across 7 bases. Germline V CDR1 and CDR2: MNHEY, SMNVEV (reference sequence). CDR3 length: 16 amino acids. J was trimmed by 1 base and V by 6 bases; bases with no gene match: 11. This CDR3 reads CASSPSVGQINYGYTF. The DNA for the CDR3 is TGTGCCAGCAGCCCCTCTGTGGGACAGATTAACTATGGCTACACCTTC.